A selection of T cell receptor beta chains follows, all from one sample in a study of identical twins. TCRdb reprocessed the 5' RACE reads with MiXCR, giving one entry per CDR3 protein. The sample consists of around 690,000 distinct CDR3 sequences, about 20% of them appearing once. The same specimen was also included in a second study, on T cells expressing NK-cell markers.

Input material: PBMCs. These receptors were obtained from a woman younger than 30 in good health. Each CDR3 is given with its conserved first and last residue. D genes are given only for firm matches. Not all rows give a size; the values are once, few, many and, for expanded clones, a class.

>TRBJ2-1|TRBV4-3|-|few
CASSQGTDGEQFF
TGCGCCAGCAGCCAAGGGACCGACGGGGAGCAGTTCTTC
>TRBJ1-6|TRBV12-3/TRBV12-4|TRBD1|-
CASRHGQGRGSPLHF
TGTGCCAGCAGACACGGACAGGGCCGGGGATCACCCCTCCACTTT
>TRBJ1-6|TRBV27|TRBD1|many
CASRSDRNGGSPLHF
TGTGCCAGCAGATCGGACAGGAATGGTGGGTCACCCCTCCACTTT
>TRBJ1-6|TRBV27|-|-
CASGPEVWNSPLHF
TGTGCCAGCGGTCCGGAGGTTTGGAATTCACCCCTCCACTTT
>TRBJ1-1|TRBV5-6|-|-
CASSLAYVSLNTEAFF
TGTGCCAGCAGCTTGGCGTACGTCAGTTTGAACACTGAAGCTTTCTTT
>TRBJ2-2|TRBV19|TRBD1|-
CASSNPETGGTGELFF
TGTGCCAGTAGTAACCCCGAGACAGGGGGCACCGGGGAGCTGTTTTTT
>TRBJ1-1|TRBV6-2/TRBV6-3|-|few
CASSQGGMNTEAFF
TGTGCCAGCTCACAGGGAGGGATGAACACTGAAGCTTTCTTT
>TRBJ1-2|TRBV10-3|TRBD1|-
CAISETRDRGDGYTF
TGTGCCATCAGTGAGACCCGGGACAGGGGGGACGGCTACACCTTC
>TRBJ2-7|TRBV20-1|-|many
CSARVGQSSYEQYF
TGCAGTGCTAGAGTGGGGCAGAGCTCCTACGAGCAGTACTTC
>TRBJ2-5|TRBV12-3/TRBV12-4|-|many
CASSLIGQETQYF
TGTGCCAGCAGTTTAATTGGCCAAGAGACCCAGTACTTC
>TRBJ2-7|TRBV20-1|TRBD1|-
CSATGTVNSYEQYF
TGCAGTGCAACCGGGACAGTAAACTCCTACGAGCAGTACTTC
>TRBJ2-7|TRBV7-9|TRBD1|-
CASSLEDRVHEQYF
TGTGCCAGCAGCTTAGAGGACAGGGTGCACGAGCAGTACTTC
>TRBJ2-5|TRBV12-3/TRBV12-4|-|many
CASRRSGYQETQYF
TGTGCCAGCAGACGTAGCGGTTACCAAGAGACCCAGTACTTC
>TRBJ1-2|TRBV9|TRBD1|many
CASSGDRYYGYTF
TGTGCCAGCAGCGGGGACAGGTACTATGGCTACACCTTC
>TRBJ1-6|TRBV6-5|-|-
CASSSHSGGTSYNSPLHF
TGTGCCAGCAGTTCTCATTCCGGGGGCACCTCCTATAATTCACCCCTCCACTTT
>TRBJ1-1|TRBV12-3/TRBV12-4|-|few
CASRGTLGAEAFF
TGTGCCAGCAGAGGGACGTTAGGCGCTGAAGCTTTCTTT
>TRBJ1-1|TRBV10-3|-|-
CAISEGLAGGTEAFF
TGTGCCATCAGTGAGGGCCTTGCGGGGGGCACTGAAGCTTTCTTT
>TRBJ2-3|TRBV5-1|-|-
CASSLDPNTSPDTQYF
TGCGCCAGCAGCTTGGATCCTAACACCTCACCAGATACGCAGTATTTT
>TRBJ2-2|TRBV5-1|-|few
CASSLGHANTGELFF
TGCGCCAGCAGCTTGGGACATGCGAACACCGGGGAGCTGTTTTTT
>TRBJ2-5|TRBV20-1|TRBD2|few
CSAEPGLAGAGNRGQETQYF
TGCAGTGCTGAGCCGGGACTAGCGGGGGCGGGGAACCGGGGGCAAGAGACCCAGTACTTC
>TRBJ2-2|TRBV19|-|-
CASSGGSRNTGELFF
TGTGCCAGTAGTGGGGGATCCAGAAACACCGGGGAGCTGTTTTTT
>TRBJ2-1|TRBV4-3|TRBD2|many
CASSHGLAGYNEQFF
TGCGCCAGCAGCCACGGACTAGCGGGTTACAATGAGCAGTTCTTC
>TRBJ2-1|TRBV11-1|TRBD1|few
CASSTRDRGRSSYNEQFF
TGTGCCAGCAGCACCCGAGACAGGGGAAGGAGCTCCTACAATGAGCAGTTCTTC
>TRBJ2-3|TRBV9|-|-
CASSVEGLASTDTQYF
TGTGCCAGCAGCGTAGAGGGGCTAGCTAGCACAGATACGCAGTATTTT
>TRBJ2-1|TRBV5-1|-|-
CASSLEPYSYNEQFF
TGCGCCAGCAGCTTGGAACCATACTCCTACAATGAGCAGTTCTTC
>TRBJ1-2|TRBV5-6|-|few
CASSSPDGASGGYTF
TGTGCCAGCAGCTCCCCAGATGGGGCGTCGGGTGGCTACACCTTC
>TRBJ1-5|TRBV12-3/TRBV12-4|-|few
CASGGRPQHF
TGTGCCAGTGGGGGAAGGCCCCAGCATTTT
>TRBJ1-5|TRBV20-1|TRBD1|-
CSARWQGDQPQHF
TGCAGTGCTAGGTGGCAGGGGGACCAGCCCCAGCATTTT
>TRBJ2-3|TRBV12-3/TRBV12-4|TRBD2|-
CASSPRLAASEYTQYF
TGTGCCAGCAGTCCCCGACTAGCGGCTAGCGAATATACGCAGTATTTT
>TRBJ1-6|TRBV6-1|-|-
CASGKDMNNSPLHF
TGTGCCAGCGGTAAAGACATGAATAATTCACCCCTCCACTTT
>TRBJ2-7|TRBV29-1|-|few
CSVSRVSSYEQYF
TGCAGCGTTTCCAGGGTCAGCTCCTACGAGCAGTACTTC
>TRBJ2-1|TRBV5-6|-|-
CASSSTASSNEQFF
TGTGCCAGCAGCTCAACAGCCAGTAGCAATGAGCAGTTCTTC
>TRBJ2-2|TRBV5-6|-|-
CASSLQGGPTGELFF
TGTGCCAGCAGCTTGCAAGGCGGACCCACCGGGGAGCTGTTTTTT
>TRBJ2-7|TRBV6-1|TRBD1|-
CASRPDRVVNEQYF
TGTGCCAGCAGGCCGGACAGGGTGGTCAACGAGCAGTACTTC
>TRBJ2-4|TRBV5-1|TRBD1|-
CASSVGQGEGIQYF
TGCGCCAGCAGCGTGGGACAGGGGGAGGGCATTCAGTACTTC
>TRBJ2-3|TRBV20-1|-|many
CSASGSWTDTQYF
TGCAGTGCTAGCGGGAGCTGGACAGATACGCAGTATTTT
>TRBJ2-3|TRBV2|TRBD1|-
CATPDRVVWDTQYF
TGTGCCACTCCCGACAGGGTTGTTTGGGATACGCAGTATTTT
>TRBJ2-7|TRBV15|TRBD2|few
CATRGVGYEQYF
TGTGCCACCCGGGGGGTGGGCTACGAGCAGTACTTC
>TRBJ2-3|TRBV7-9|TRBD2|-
CASSLAWDYTDTQYF
TGTGCCAGCAGCTTAGCCTGGGACTACACAGATACGCAGTATTTT
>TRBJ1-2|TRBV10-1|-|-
CASSADTGTRNGYTF
TGCGCCAGCAGTGCGGATACCGGGACAAGGAATGGCTACACCTTC
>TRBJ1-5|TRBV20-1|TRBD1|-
CSASGTGGPSNQPQHF
TGCAGTGCCTCCGGGACAGGGGGCCCTAGCAATCAGCCCCAGCATTTT